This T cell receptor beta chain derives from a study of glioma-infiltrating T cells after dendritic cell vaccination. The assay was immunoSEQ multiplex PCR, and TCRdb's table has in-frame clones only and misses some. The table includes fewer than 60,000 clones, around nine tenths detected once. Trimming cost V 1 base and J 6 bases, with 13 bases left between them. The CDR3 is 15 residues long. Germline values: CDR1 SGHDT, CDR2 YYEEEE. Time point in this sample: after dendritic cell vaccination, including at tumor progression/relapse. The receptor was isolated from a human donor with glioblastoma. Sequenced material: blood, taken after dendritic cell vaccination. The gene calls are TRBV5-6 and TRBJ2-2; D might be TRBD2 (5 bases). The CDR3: CASSLLAERAGELFF. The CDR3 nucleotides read TGTGCCAGCAGCTTGTTGGCGGAGAGGGCCGGGGAGCTGTTTTTT.